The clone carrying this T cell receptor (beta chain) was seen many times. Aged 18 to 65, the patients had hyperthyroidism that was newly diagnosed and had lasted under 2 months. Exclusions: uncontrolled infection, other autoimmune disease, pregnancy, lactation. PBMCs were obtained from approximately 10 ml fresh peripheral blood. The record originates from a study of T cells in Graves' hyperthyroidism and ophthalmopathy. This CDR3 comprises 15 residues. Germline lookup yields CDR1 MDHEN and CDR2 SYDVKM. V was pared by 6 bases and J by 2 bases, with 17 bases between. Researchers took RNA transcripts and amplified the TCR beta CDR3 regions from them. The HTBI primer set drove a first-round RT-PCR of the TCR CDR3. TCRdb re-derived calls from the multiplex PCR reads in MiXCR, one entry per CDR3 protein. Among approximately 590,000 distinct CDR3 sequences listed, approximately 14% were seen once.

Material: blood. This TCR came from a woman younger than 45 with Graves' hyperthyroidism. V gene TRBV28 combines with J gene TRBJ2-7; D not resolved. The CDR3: CASSLGFTLPYEQYF. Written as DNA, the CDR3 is TGTGCCAGCAGCCTAGGGTTTACCCTACCCTACGAGCAGTACTTC.